This T cell receptor (beta chain) was sequenced in a study of blood T cell repertoires in COVID-19. Overall study context: Spain, Italy and the United States supplied samples that represented acute and convalescent COVID-19.

In terms of age and location, participants ranged from roughly 18 to 100 years and lived in around 22 US areas. Per germline, CDR1 ENHRY and CDR2 SYGVKD. Trimming cost V 0 bases and J 0 bases, with 14 bases left between them. The CDR3 runs 17 residues. Clones were sequenced by immunoSEQ multiplex PCR, and TCRdb holds only the in-frame ones, with some missing. This sample has some 340,000 clones, with 90% found just once. The gene calls are TRBV10-3 and TRBJ1-2; D may be TRBD1 (6 bases). The receptor's source is a woman aged 30 to 39 who had been exposed to COVID-19. The specimen was PBMCs or T cells enriched from blood (not recorded which). For the CDR3, the DNA is TGTGCCATCAGTGAGTCGGTGGGGGGGCCTACTAACTATGGCTACACCTTC. This gives the protein CAISESVGGPTNYGYTF.